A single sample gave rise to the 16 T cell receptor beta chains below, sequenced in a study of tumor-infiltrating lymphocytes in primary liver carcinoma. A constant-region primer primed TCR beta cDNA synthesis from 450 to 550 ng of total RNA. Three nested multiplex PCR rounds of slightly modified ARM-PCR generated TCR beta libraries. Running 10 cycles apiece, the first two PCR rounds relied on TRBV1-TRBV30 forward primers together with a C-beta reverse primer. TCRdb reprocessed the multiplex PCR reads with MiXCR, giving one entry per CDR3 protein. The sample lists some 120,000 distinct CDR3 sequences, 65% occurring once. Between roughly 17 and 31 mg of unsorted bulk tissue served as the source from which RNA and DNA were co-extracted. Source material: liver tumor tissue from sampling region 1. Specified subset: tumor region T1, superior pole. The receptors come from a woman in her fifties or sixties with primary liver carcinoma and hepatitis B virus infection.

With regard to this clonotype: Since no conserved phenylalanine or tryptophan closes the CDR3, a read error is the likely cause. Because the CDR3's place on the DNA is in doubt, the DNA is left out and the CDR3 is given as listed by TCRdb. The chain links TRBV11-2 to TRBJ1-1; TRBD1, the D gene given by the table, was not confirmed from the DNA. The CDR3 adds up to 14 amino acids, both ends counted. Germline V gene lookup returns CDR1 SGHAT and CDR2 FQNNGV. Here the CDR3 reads CASSARTGRTEAFV.

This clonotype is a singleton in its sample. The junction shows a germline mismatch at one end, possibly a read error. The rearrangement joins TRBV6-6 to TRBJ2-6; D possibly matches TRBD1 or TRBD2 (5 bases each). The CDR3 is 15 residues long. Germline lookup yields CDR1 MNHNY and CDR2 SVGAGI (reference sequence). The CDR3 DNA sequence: TGTGCCGGCAGTATGCATGGTGCCGGGGCCAACATCCTGACTTTC. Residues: CAGSMHGAGANILTF.

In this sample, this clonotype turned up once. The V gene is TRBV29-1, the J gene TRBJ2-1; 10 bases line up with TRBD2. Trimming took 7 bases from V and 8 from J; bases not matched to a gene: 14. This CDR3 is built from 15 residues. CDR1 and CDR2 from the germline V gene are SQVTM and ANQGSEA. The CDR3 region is CSAWGGLAGDDEQFF. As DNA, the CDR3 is TGCAGCGCCTGGGGGGGGCTAGCGGGAGACGATGAGCAGTTCTTC.

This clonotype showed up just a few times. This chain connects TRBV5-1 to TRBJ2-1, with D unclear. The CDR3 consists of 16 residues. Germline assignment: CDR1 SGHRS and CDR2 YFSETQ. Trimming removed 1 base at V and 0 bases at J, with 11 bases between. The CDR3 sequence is CASSLKQPSSYNEQFF. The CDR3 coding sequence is TGCGCCAGCAGCTTGAAGCAGCCGAGCTCCTACAATGAGCAGTTCTTC.

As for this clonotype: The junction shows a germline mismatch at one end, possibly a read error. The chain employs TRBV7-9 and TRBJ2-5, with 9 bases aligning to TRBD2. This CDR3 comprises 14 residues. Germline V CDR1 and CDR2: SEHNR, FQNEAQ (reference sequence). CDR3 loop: CASSIRTSAVTQHF. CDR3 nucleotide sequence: TGTGCCAGCAGCATCCGGACTAGCGCAGTGACCCAGCACTTC.

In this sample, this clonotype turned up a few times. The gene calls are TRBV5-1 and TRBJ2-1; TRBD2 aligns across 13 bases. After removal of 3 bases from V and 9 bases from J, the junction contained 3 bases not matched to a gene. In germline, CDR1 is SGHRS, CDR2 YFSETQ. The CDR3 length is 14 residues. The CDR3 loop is CASSSGLAGAEQFF. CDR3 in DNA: TGCGCCAGCAGCTCCGGACTAGCGGGAGCTGAGCAGTTCTTC.

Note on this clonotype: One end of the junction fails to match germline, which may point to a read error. The CDR3 loop reads CVSSLEQGTYEQYF. The CDR3 coding sequence is TGTGTCAGCAGCTTAGAGCAAGGCACCTACGAGCAGTACTTC. The V and J genes are TRBV11-3 and TRBJ2-7; D remains ambiguous. Germline-derived CDR1 and CDR2 are SGHNT and YENEEA. The CDR3 has 14 residues. The full variable domain, in which reference TRBV11-3 and TRBJ2-7 provide the parts outside the CDR3, is EAGVVQSPRYKIIEKKQPVAFWCNPISGHNTLYWYLQNLGQGPELLIRYENEEAVDDSQLPKDRFSAERLKGVDSTLKIQPAELGDSAVYLCVSSLEQGTYEQYFGPGTRLTVT.

CDR3 region: CASSLPDGNEKLFF. As DNA, the CDR3 is TGTGCCAGCAGCCTGCCGGACGGAAATGAAAAACTGTTTTTT. V is TRBV4-2 and J is TRBJ1-4; D unresolved. CDR1 is LGHNA and CDR2 is YNFKEQ in the germline V gene. The CDR3 is 14 amino acids. V lost 4 bases and J 5 bases, leaving 11 bases between the germline ends.

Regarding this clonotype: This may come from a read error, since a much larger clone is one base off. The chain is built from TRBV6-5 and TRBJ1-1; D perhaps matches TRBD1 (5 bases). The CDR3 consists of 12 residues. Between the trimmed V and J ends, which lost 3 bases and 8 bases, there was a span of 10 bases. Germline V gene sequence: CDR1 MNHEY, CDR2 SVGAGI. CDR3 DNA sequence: TGTGCCAGCAGTTATGTGGGGCGGGAAGCTTTCTTT. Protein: CASSYVGREAFF.

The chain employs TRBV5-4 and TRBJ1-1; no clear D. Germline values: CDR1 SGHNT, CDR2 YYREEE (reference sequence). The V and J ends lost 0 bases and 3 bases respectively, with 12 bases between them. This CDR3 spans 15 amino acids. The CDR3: CASSLVTLGDTEAFF. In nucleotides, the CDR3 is TGTGCCAGCAGCTTGGTTACGTTGGGTGACACTGAAGCTTTCTTT. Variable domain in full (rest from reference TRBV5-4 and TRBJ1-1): ETGVTQSPTHLIKTRGQQVTLRCSSQSGHNTVSWYQQALGQGPQFIFQYYREEENGRGNFPPRFSGLQFPNYSSELNVNALELDDSALYLCASSLVTLGDTEAFFGQGTRLTVV.

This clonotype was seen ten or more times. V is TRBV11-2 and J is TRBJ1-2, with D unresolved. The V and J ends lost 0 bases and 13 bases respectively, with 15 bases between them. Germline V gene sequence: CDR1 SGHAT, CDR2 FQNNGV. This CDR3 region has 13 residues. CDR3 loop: CASSLEPDLWPTF. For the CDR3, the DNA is TGTGCCAGCAGCTTAGAGCCAGATCTATGGCCCACCTTC.

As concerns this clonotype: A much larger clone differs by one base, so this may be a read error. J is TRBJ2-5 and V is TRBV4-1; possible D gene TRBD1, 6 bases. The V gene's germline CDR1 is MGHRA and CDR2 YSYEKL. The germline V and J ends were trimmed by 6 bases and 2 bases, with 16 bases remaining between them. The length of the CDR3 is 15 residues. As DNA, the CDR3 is TGCGCCAGCAGACAAACAGGGACATTTCAAGAGACCCAGTACTTC. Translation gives CASRQTGTFQETQYF.

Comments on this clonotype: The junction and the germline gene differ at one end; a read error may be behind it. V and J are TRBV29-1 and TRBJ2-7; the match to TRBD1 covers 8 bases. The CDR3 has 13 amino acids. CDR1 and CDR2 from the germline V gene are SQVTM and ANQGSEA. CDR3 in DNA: TGCAGCGCCTGGGACAGGTGGCGCTTCGATCAGAACTTC. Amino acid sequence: CSAWDRWRFDQNF.

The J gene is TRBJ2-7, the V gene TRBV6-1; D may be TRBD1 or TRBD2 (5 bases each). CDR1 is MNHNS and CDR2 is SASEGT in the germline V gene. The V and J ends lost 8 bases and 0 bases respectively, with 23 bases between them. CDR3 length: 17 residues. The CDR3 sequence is CASCSKIGKGTSYEQYF. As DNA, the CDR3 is TGTGCCAGCTGTTCTAAAATTGGGAAAGGGACCTCCTACGAGCAGTACTTC.

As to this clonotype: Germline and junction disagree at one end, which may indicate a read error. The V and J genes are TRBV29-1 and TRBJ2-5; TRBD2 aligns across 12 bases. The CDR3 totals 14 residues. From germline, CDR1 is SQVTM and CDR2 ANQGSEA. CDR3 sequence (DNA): TGCAGCGTTGATCCTAGCGGGAGGGAAGAGACCCTGTACTTC. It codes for CSVDPSGREETLYF.

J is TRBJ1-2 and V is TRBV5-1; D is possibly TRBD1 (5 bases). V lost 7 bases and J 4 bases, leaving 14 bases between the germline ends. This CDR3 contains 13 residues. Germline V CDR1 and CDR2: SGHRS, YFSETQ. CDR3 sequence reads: CASYDRGTYGYTF. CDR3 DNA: TGCGCCAGCTACGACCGGGGGACCTATGGCTACACCTTC.